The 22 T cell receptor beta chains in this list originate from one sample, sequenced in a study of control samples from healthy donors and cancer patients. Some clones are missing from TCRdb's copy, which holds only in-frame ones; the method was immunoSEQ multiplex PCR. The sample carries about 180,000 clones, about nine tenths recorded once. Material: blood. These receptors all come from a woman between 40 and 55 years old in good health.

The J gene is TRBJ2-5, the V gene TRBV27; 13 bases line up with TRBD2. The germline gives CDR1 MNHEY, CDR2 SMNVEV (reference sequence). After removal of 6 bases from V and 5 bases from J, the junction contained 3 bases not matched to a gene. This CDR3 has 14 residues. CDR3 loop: CASRLLAGGETQYF. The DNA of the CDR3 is TGTGCCAGCAGGCTACTAGCGGGGGGGGAGACCCAGTACTTC.

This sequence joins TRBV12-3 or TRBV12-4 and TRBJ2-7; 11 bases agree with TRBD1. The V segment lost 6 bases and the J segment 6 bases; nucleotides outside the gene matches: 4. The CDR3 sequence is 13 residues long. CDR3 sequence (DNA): TGTGCCAGCAGCACCGGGACAGGGGGCGAGCAGTACTTC. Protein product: CASSTGTGGEQYF.

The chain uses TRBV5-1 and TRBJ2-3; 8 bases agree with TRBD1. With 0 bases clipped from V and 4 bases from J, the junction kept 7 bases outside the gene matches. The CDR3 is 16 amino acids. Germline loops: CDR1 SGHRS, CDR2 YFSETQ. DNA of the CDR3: TGCGCCAGCAGCTTGGGCTCTTCAGGGGGCGCAGATACGCAGTATTTT. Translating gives CASSLGSSGGADTQYF.

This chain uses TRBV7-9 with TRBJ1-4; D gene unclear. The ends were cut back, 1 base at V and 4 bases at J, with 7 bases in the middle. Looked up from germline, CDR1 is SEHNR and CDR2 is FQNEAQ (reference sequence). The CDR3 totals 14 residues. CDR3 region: CASSLGSNNEKLFF. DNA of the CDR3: TGTGCCAGCAGCTTAGGCAGTAATAATGAAAAACTGTTTTTT.

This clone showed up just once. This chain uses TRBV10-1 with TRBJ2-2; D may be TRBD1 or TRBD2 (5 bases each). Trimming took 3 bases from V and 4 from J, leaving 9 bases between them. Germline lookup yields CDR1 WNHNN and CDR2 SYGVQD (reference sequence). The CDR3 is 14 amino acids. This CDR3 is CASSDEGLTGELFF. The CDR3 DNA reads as TGCGCCAGCAGTGACGAGGGGCTCACCGGGGAGCTGTTTTTT.

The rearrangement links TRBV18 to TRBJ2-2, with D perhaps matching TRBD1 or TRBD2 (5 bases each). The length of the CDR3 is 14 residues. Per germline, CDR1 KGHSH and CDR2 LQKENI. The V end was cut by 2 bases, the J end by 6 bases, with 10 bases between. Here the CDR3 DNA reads TGTGCCAGCTCACCAGAGGGGCTCTCCGGGGAGCTGTTTTTT. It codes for CASSPEGLSGELFF.

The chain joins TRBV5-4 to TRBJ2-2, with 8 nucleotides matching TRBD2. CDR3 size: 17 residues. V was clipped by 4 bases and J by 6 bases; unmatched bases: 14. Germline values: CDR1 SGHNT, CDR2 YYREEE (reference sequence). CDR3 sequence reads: CASSPPWAGGKSGELFF. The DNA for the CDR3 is TGTGCCAGCAGCCCCCCGTGGGCGGGGGGAAAGTCCGGGGAGCTGTTTTTT.

The CDR3 reads CASSSGTVFNYGYTF. CDR3 nucleotide sequence: TGCGCCAGCAGCTCAGGGACAGTATTTAACTATGGCTACACCTTC. J is TRBJ1-2 and V is TRBV5-1, with 7 bases aligning to TRBD1. V lost 3 bases and J lost 1; bases outside the gene matches: 6. The CDR3 spans 15 residues. Germline CDR1 and CDR2: SGHRS and YFSETQ.

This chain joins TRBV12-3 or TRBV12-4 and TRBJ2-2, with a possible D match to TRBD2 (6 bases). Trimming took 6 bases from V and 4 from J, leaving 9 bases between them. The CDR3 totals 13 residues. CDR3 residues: CASRPTSTGELFF. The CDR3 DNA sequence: TGTGCCAGCAGACCGACTAGCACCGGGGAGCTGTTTTTT.

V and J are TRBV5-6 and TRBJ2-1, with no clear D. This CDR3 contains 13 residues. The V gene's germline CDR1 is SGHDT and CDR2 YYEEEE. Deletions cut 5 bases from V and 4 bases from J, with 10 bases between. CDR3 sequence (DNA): TGTGCCAGCAGATGGGGTGTTTACAATGAGCAGTTCTTC. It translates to CASRWGVYNEQFF. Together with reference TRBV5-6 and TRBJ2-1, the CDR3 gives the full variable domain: DAGVTQSPTHLIKTRGQQVTLRCSPKSGHDTVSWYQQALGQGPQFIFQYYEEEERQRGNFPDRFSGHQFPNYSSELNVNALLLGDSALYLCASRWGVYNEQFFGPGTRLTVL.

The CDR3 loop is CASRRGLAASTDTQYF. CDR3 nucleotide sequence: TGTGCCAGCAGGCGTGGACTAGCGGCTAGCACAGATACGCAGTATTTT. V and J are TRBV3-1 (or the pseudogene TRBV3-2) and TRBJ2-3; 10 nucleotides align to TRBD2. V trimming: 6 bases; J trimming: 0 bases; junction bases outside the gene matches: 6. The CDR3 length is 16 residues. Germline CDR1 LGHDT, CDR2 YNNKEL (reference sequence).

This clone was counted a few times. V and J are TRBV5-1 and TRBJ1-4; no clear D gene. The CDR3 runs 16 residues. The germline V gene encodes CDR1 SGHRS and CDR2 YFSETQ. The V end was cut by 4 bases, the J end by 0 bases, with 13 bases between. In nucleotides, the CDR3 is TGCGCCAGCAGCCCGACGGGTCAGACAACTAATGAAAAACTGTTTTTT. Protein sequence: CASSPTGQTTNEKLFF. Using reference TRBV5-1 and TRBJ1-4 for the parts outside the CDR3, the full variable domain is KAGVTQTPRYLIKTRGQQVTLSCSPISGHRSVSWYQQTPGQGLQFLFEYFSETQRNKGNFPGRFSGRQFSNSRSEMNVSTLELGDSALYLCASSPTGQTTNEKLFFGSGTQLSVL.

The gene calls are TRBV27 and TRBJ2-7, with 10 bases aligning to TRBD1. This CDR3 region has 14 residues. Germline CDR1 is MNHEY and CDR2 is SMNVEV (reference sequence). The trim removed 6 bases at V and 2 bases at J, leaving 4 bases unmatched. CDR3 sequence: CASSIGQGAYEQYF. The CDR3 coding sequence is TGTGCCAGCAGCATCGGACAGGGGGCCTACGAGCAGTACTTC.

CDR3 sequence reads: CASSSSGGRGTDTQYF. The DNA of the CDR3 is TGCGCCAGCAGCTCCTCCGGGGGTCGAGGCACAGATACGCAGTATTTT. This chain joins TRBV5-1 and TRBJ2-3; possibly TRBD2 for D (6 bases). V lost 3 bases, J lost 1 base, and 15 bases lay in between. The CDR3 runs 16 residues. The germline gives CDR1 SGHRS, CDR2 YFSETQ. Looking up the rest from reference TRBV5-1 and TRBJ2-3 gives the full variable domain: KAGVTQTPRYLIKTRGQQVTLSCSPISGHRSVSWYQQTPGQGLQFLFEYFSETQRNKGNFPGRFSGRQFSNSRSEMNVSTLELGDSALYLCASSSSGGRGTDTQYFGPGTRLTVL.

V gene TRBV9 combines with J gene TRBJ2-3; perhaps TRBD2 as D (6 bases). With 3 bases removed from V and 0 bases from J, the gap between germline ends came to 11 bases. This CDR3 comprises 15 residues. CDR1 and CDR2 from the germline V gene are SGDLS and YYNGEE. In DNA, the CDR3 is TGTGCCAGCAGCGCACTAGCCCTTAGCACAGATACGCAGTATTTT. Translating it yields CASSALALSTDTQYF. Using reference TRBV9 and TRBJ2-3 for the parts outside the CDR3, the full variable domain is DSGVTQTPKHLITATGQRVTLRCSPRSGDLSVYWYQQSLDQGLQFLIQYYNGEERAKGNILERFSAQQFPDLHSELNLSSLELGDSALYFCASSALALSTDTQYFGPGTRLTVL.

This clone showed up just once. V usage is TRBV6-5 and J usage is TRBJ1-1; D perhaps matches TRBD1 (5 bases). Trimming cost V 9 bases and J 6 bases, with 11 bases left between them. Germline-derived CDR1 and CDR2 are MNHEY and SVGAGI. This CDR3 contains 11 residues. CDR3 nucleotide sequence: TGTGCCAGTCGGGCAGGGCCTGAAGCTTTCTTT. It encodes CASRAGPEAFF.

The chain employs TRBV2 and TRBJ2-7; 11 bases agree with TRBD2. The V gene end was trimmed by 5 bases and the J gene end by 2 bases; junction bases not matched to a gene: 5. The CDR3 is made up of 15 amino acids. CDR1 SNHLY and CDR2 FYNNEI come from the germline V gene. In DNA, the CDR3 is TGTGCCAGCAGTAGCCTAGCGGGGGGAGCCTACGAGCAGTACTTC. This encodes CASSSLAGGAYEQYF.

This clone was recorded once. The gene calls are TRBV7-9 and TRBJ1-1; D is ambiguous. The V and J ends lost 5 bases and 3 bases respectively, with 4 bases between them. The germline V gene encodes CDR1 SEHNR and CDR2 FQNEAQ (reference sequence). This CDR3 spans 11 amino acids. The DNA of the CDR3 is TGTGCCAGCAGCCTTTACACTGAAGCTTTCTTT. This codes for CASSLYTEAFF.

The CDR3 loop is CASSHDHEAYEQYF. CDR3 in DNA: TGTGCCAGCAGCCACGACCATGAGGCCTACGAGCAGTACTTC. The V call is TRBV5-5, the J call TRBJ2-7; D gene uncertain. CDR3 length: 14 amino acids. V was cut by 4 bases and J by 2 bases, with 13 bases left in between. The germline gives CDR1 SGHKS, CDR2 YYEKEE (reference sequence).

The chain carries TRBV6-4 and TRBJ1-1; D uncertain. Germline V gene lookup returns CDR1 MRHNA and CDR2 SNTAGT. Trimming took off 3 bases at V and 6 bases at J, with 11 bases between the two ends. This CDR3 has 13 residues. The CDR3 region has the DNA TGTGCCAGCAGTGAAGGCCTCGGGGCTGAAGCTTTCTTT. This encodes CASSEGLGAEAFF.

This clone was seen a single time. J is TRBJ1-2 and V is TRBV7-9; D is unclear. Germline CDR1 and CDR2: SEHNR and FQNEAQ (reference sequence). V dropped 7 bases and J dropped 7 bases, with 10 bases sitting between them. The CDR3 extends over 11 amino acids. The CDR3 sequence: CASTGSGGYTF. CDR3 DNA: TGTGCCAGCACCGGGTCGGGTGGCTACACCTTC.

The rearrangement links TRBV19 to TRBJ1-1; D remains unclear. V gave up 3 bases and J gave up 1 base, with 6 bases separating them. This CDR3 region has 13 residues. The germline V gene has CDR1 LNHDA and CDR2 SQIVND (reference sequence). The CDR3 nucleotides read TGTGCCAGTAGTATCTTCGGGAACACTGAAGCTTTCTTT. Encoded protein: CASSIFGNTEAFF.